These 32 T cell receptor beta chains were sequenced from one sample in a study of blood T cell repertoires in COVID-19. The table came from immunoSEQ multiplex PCR; TCRdb's copy has only in-frame clones and leaves some out. The profile shows 90,000 to 120,000 clones, roughly nine tenths of them singletons. Material for sequencing was peripheral blood. The receptors stem from a man aged 35 to 55 with active or convalescent COVID-19.

V usage is TRBV12-3 or TRBV12-4 and J usage is TRBJ2-7, with 8 bases lining up with TRBD1. V shed 6 bases, J shed 6 bases, and the junction held 7 bases outside the gene matches. There are 13 residues in the CDR3. CDR3 DNA sequence: TGTGCCAGCAGGTTGGCAGGGGGCGGCGAGCAGTACTTC. It is translated as CASRLAGGGEQYF.

V usage is TRBV30 and J usage is TRBJ1-2, with D perhaps TRBD1 (5 bases). V gave up 4 bases and J gave up 7 bases, with 19 bases separating them. The CDR3 covers 14 residues. CDR1 is GTSNPN and CDR2 is SVGIG in the germline V gene (reference sequence). The CDR3 bases are TGTGCCTGGACGCTTCTTGGGTCTAGGGGTGGCTACACCTTC. This gives the protein CAWTLLGSRGGYTF.

The chain employs TRBV6-2 or TRBV6-3 and TRBJ2-7; D is undetermined. V was trimmed by 0 bases and J by 4 bases, leaving 7 bases between them. CDR3 length: 13 residues. From germline, CDR1 is MNHEY and CDR2 SVGEGT. CDR3 bases: TGTGCCAGCAGTTACTCGACAATTTACGAGCAGTACTTC. Amino acid sequence: CASSYSTIYEQYF.

This clone was observed once. The chain carries TRBV3-1 (or the pseudogene TRBV3-2) and TRBJ2-3; D might be TRBD2 (5 bases). Looked up from germline, CDR1 is LGHDT and CDR2 is YNNKEL (reference sequence). Trimming cost V 1 base and J 3 bases, with 17 bases left between them. The CDR3 is 17 amino acids. The CDR3 nucleotides read TGTGCCAGCAGCCAAGGGGCTAGCCCCTCGGGGACAGATACGCAGTATTTT. This codes for CASSQGASPSGTDTQYF.

The CDR3 coding sequence is TGTGCCAGCAGCCAAGGGACAAGAGATATGAACACTGAAGCTTTCTTT. Translation: CASSQGTRDMNTEAFF. The chain recombines TRBV4-2 with TRBJ1-1; D possibly corresponds to TRBD1 (5 bases). Trimming removed 1 base at V and 0 bases at J, with 12 bases between. The length of the CDR3 is 16 residues. The germline V gene has CDR1 LGHNA and CDR2 YNFKEQ.

The J gene is TRBJ2-7, the V gene TRBV29-1; 9 positions agree with TRBD1. The V segment lost 7 bases and the J segment 4 bases; nucleotides outside the gene matches: 5. Germline loops: CDR1 SQVTM, CDR2 ANQGSEA. The CDR3 is 12 amino acids. The CDR3 bases are TGCAGCGGTGGACAGGGGTGGTACGAGCAGTACTTC. Translating gives CSGGQGWYEQYF.

V gene TRBV27 combines with J gene TRBJ2-7; the D gene is possibly TRBD2 (5 bases). The CDR3 extends over 14 amino acids. V gave up 6 bases and J gave up 2 bases, with 14 bases separating them. The V gene's germline CDR1 is MNHEY and CDR2 SMNVEV (reference sequence). CDR3 in DNA: TGTGCCAGCAGCTTCCTCGACGGGACCTACGAGCAGTACTTC. Amino acids: CASSFLDGTYEQYF.

The chain combines TRBV2 with TRBJ2-5, with 16 bases aligning to TRBD2. Losses at the gene ends were 5 bases for V and 2 bases for J; bases not matched to a gene: 5. From germline, CDR1 is SNHLY and CDR2 FYNNEI. CDR3 length: 17 amino acids. CDR3 residues: CASSSGTSGRVQETQYF. The CDR3 nucleotides read TGTGCCAGCAGTAGCGGGACTAGCGGGAGGGTACAAGAGACCCAGTACTTC.

The rearrangement joins TRBV3-1 (or the pseudogene TRBV3-2) to TRBJ2-1; possible D gene TRBD2, 6 bases. This CDR3 spans 15 amino acids. V was cut by 4 bases and J by 8 bases, with 18 bases left in between. CDR1 and CDR2 (germline): LGHDT, YNNKEL (reference sequence). The CDR3 DNA reads as TGTGCCAGCAGCCCCTCTAACTCCCCTAGCGATGAGCAGTTCTTC. Translated, it gives CASSPSNSPSDEQFF.

The V and J genes are TRBV5-4 and TRBJ2-2; 7 nucleotides agree with TRBD1. Germline values: CDR1 SGHNT, CDR2 YYREEE (reference sequence). Unmatched junction bases numbered 5, after V lost 5 bases and J lost 4 bases. The CDR3 is 14 amino acids. The CDR3 DNA sequence: TGTGCCAGCAGTTCAACAGGGGCCACCGGGGAGCTGTTTTTT. It codes for CASSSTGATGELFF. The whole variable domain, filled in from reference TRBV5-4 and TRBJ2-2, reads ETGVTQSPTHLIKTRGQQVTLRCSSQSGHNTVSWYQQALGQGPQFIFQYYREEENGRGNFPPRFSGLQFPNYSSELNVNALELDDSALYLCASSSTGATGELFFGEGSRLTVL.

The chain is built from TRBV3-1 (or the pseudogene TRBV3-2) and TRBJ1-2; no clear D gene. CDR1 is LGHDT, CDR2 YNNKEL, per germline (reference sequence). V was cut by 5 bases and J by 7 bases, with 17 bases left in between. The CDR3 contains 14 residues. The chain's CDR3 is CASSIAPARVGYTF. CDR3 bases: TGTGCCAGCAGCATCGCCCCGGCGAGGGTTGGCTACACCTTC.

V and J are TRBV6-4 and TRBJ1-5; no clear D gene. Trimming removed 6 bases at V and 5 bases at J, with 11 bases between. The germline V gene encodes CDR1 MRHNA and CDR2 SNTAGT. This CDR3 is built from 13 residues. The CDR3 DNA follows: TGTGCCAGCAGCACGGCGAGGGATCAGCCCCAGCATTTT. Residues: CASSTARDQPQHF.

This clone was seen a handful of times. The chain links TRBV28 to TRBJ2-3; a possible D gene is TRBD2 (6 bases). With 7 bases removed from V and 1 base from J, the gap between germline ends came to 15 bases. This CDR3 spans 15 amino acids. The germline V gene encodes CDR1 MDHEN and CDR2 SYDVKM. The CDR3, as DNA: TGTGCCAGCACAAAGTGGGAGGTGGGCACAGATACGCAGTATTTT. It yields the protein CASTKWEVGTDTQYF. The full variable domain, in which reference TRBV28 and TRBJ2-3 provide the parts outside the CDR3, is DVKVTQSSRYLVKRTGEKVFLECVQDMDHENMFWYRQDPGLGLRLIYFSYDVKMKEKGDIPEGYSVSREKKERFSLILESASTNQTSMYLCASTKWEVGTDTQYFGPGTRLTVL.

A few counts support this clone. The chain uses TRBV5-1 and TRBJ2-2; D may be TRBD1 (5 bases). Germline values: CDR1 SGHRS, CDR2 YFSETQ. V lost 4 bases and J 4 bases, leaving 14 bases between the germline ends. The CDR3 contains 15 residues. In nucleotides, the CDR3 is TGCGCCAGCAGCCCAGAATCAGGGTTCACCGGGGAGCTGTTTTTT. It encodes CASSPESGFTGELFF.

V is TRBV28 and J is TRBJ1-4; TRBD1 is a possible D gene (5 bases). CDR1 is MDHEN, CDR2 SYDVKM, per germline. The CDR3 covers 15 residues. V shed 7 bases and J shed 0 bases, with 12 bases lying between them. Here the CDR3 reads CASKSGGPTNEKLFF. The CDR3 bases are TGTGCCAGCAAGAGCGGGGGACCAACTAATGAAAAACTGTTTTTT.

The chain has TRBV28 and TRBJ2-7; 7 bases agree with TRBD1. The CDR3 has 15 residues. V dropped 3 bases and J dropped 4; count of bases not matched to a gene: 9. Per germline, CDR1 MDHEN and CDR2 SYDVKM. CDR3 DNA: TGTGCCAGCAGTTTGGGAGAGGGGGCGAGTTACGAGCAGTACTTC. Protein sequence: CASSLGEGASYEQYF.

This chain connects TRBV6-5 to TRBJ2-7; 11 bases match TRBD1. Unmatched junction bases numbered 7, after V lost 8 bases and J lost 4 bases. The germline CDR1 and CDR2 sequences are MNHEY and SVGAGI. The CDR3 extends over 14 amino acids. CDR3 nucleotides: TGTGCCAGCGGAAGGGACAGGGGGGAATACGAGCAGTACTTC. Its translation: CASGRDRGEYEQYF.

The rearrangement uses TRBV18 and TRBJ2-7; 7 bases map to TRBD1. After removal of 0 bases from V and 3 bases from J, the junction contained 8 bases not matched to a gene. The CDR3 sequence is 16 residues long. From germline, CDR1 is KGHSH and CDR2 LQKENI. The CDR3, as DNA: TGTGCCAGCTCACCACCGAGGGGACAGCACTACTACGAGCAGTACTTC. It codes for CASSPPRGQHYYEQYF.

The chain is built from TRBV29-1 and TRBJ2-7, with D tentatively TRBD2 (6 bases). V dropped 4 bases and J dropped 4 bases, with 14 bases sitting between them. The CDR3 runs 13 residues. From germline, CDR1 is SQVTM and CDR2 ANQGSEA. CDR3 sequence reads: CSVGTGRSYEQYF. The CDR3 bases are TGCAGCGTTGGTACGGGGAGGTCTTACGAGCAGTACTTC.

The chain carries TRBV11-2 and TRBJ1-1; D remains unclear. Germline V CDR1 and CDR2: SGHAT, FQNNGV. This CDR3 region has 16 residues. V lost 7 bases and J 0 bases, leaving 18 bases between the germline ends. Written as DNA, the CDR3 is TGTGCCAGCACCCCCGAAGTGGGAGTGATGAACACTGAAGCTTTCTTT. Protein sequence: CASTPEVGVMNTEAFF. Based on the CDR3 plus reference TRBV11-2 and TRBJ1-1, the full variable domain is EAGVAQSPRYKIIEKRQSVAFWCNPISGHATLYWYQQILGQGPKLLIQFQNNGVVDDSQLPKDRFSAERLKGVDSTLKIQPAKLEDSAVYLCASTPEVGVMNTEAFFGQGTRLTVV.

The gene calls are TRBV28 and TRBJ1-2; 7 bases are shared with TRBD1. The CDR3 sequence is 14 residues long. CDR1 and CDR2 (germline): MDHEN, SYDVKM. V trimming: 5 bases; J trimming: 5 bases; junction bases outside the gene matches: 8. The CDR3 DNA sequence: TGTGCCAGCAGTGGACAGGATTTTGTATATGGCTACACCTTC. Its translation is CASSGQDFVYGYTF.

V gene TRBV10-3 combines with J gene TRBJ1-5, with D unresolved. Trimming cost V 4 bases and J 3 bases, with 7 bases left between them. CDR1 and CDR2 from the germline V gene are ENHRY and SYGVKD. This CDR3 has 13 residues. The CDR3 DNA follows: TGTGCCATCAGTGGACAAATCAATCAGCCCCAGCATTTT. This translates into CAISGQINQPQHF.

In nucleotides, the CDR3 is TGTGCCAGCAGTCCGCATAGACAGGGTGGCTCTGGAAACACCATATATTTT. It encodes CASSPHRQGGSGNTIYF. The J gene is TRBJ1-3, the V gene TRBV28; TRBD1 matches 7 bases. Germline V lookup: CDR1 MDHEN, CDR2 SYDVKM. This CDR3 has 17 residues. V dropped 5 bases and J dropped 0; count of bases not matched to a gene: 10. Supplemented by reference TRBV28 and TRBJ1-3, the full variable domain reads DVKVTQSSRYLVKRTGEKVFLECVQDMDHENMFWYRQDPGLGLRLIYFSYDVKMKEKGDIPEGYSVSREKKERFSLILESASTNQTSMYLCASSPHRQGGSGNTIYFGEGSWLTVV.

With respect to this clone: Other DNA sequences within the sample encode an identical CDR3. V gene TRBV7-7 combines with J gene TRBJ2-7, with D possibly TRBD1 on 6 matching bases. The CDR3 is made up of 14 amino acids. V was cut by 1 base and J by 5 bases, with 12 bases left in between. CDR1 is SSHAT, CDR2 FNYEAQ, per germline (reference sequence). CDR3 coding DNA: TGTGCCAGCAGCTTAGGGCAGGGGAGCCACGAGCAGTACTTC. It yields the protein CASSLGQGSHEQYF.

This clone was detected once. The V call is TRBV25-1, the J call TRBJ1-2, with D possibly TRBD1 on 6 matching bases. CDR3 size: 13 residues. Germline CDR1 reads MGHDK; CDR2 reads SYGVNS. The V end was cut by 6 bases, the J end by 4 bases, with 12 bases between. CDR3 loop: CASRGAGGYGYTF. Here the CDR3 DNA reads TGTGCCAGCAGGGGGGCGGGAGGCTATGGCTACACCTTC.

The chain recombines TRBV13 with TRBJ2-5; 8 positions match TRBD2. Germline CDR1 reads PRHDT; CDR2 reads FYEKMQ (reference sequence). This CDR3 comprises 17 residues. Trimming at V came to 0 bases and at J to 5 bases, leaving 11 bases not matched to a gene. The CDR3 nucleotides read TGTGCCAGCAGCTTAGGCACTAGCGGCACGACTGGGGAGACCCAGTACTTC. As protein: CASSLGTSGTTGETQYF.

The chain links TRBV7-9 to TRBJ2-2; tentative D call: TRBD2 (6 bases). Trimming removed 6 bases from V and 1 base from J, with 12 bases in between. Germline V lookup: CDR1 SEHNR, CDR2 FQNEAQ (reference sequence). The CDR3 runs to 15 residues. As DNA, the CDR3 is TGTGCCAGCAGTCCCGGGGGTCGGAACACCGGGGAGCTGTTTTTT. The encoded protein is CASSPGGRNTGELFF.

CDR3 bases: TGTGCCAGCAGCGGCAACCGGGACACGCTCACTGATACGCAGTATTTT. This translates into CASSGNRDTLTDTQYF. The J gene is TRBJ2-3, the V gene TRBV5-6; D possibly corresponds to TRBD1 (6 bases). Germline V gene lookup returns CDR1 SGHDT and CDR2 YYEEEE. Trimming took off 4 bases at V and 6 bases at J, with 21 bases between the two ends. CDR3 length equals 16 residues.

The V and J genes are TRBV6-2 or TRBV6-3 and TRBJ1-2; D ambiguous. The CDR3 sequence is 14 residues long. V was trimmed by 5 bases and J by 3 bases, leaving 13 bases between them. CDR1 MNHEY and CDR2 SVGEGT come from the germline V gene. DNA of the CDR3: TGTGCCAGCAGTACCCGGGATAATCACTATGGCTACACCTTC. Protein product: CASSTRDNHYGYTF.

The chain uses TRBV21-1 and TRBJ2-7; TRBD2 is the table's D call and was not checked against the DNA. TRBV21-1 is a known pseudogene. This CDR3 has 16 amino acids. The CDR3, as DNA: TGTGCCAGCAGCAAAGAGGGGGGGTCCGCATCCTACGAGCAGTACTTC. It specifies CASSKEGGSASYEQYF.

This clone was counted only a few times. The V call is TRBV4-3, the J call TRBJ2-3; D might be TRBD2 (6 bases). V dropped 1 base and J dropped 1 base, with 9 bases sitting between them. The CDR3 runs 15 residues. The germline V gene has CDR1 LGHNA and CDR2 YSLEER. The CDR3 sequence: CASSQAVAGTDTQYF. The CDR3 nucleotides are TGCGCCAGCAGCCAAGCTGTAGCGGGCACAGATACGCAGTATTTT.

The chain carries TRBV27 and TRBJ2-3, with 8 bases identical to TRBD2. The V gene end was trimmed by 3 bases and the J gene end by 2 bases; junction bases not matched to a gene: 4. Germline V gene sequence: CDR1 MNHEY, CDR2 SMNVEV (reference sequence). The CDR3 runs 15 residues. The CDR3 region has the DNA TGTGCCAGCAGTTTGGACGGGAGGGTCACAGATACGCAGTATTTT. This translates into CASSLDGRVTDTQYF.